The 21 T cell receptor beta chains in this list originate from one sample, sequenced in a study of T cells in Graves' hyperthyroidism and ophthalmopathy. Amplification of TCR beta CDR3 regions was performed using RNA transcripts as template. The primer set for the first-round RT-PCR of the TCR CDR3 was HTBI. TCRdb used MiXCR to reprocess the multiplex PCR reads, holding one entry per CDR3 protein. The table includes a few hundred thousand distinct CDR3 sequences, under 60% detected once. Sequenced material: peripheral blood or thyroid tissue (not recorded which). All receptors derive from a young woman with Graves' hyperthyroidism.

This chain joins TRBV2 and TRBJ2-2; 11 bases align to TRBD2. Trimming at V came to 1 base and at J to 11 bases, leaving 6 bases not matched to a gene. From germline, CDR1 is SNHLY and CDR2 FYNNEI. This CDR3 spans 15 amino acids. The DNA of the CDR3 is TGTGCCAGCAGTGAAGAGACTAGCGGGATTGGTGAGCTGTTTTTT. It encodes CASSEETSGIGELFF.

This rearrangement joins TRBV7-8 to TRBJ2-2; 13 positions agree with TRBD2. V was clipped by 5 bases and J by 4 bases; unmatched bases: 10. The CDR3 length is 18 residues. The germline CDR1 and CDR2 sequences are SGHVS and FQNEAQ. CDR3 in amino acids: CASSNFRTSGSPTGELFF. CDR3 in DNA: TGTGCCAGCAGCAACTTTCGGACTAGCGGGAGTCCCACCGGGGAGCTGTTTTTT.

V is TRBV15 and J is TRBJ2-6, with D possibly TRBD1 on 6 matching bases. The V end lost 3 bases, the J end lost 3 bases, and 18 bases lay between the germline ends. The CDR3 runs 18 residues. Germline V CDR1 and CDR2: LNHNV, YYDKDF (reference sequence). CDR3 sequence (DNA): TGTGCCACCAGCAGCCGGGACACCAACGGCTATGGGGCCAACGTCCTGACTTTC. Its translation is CATSSRDTNGYGANVLTF.

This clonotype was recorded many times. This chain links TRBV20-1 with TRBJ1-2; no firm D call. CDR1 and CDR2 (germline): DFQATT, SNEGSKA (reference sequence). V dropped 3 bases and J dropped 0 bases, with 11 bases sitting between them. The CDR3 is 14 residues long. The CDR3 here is CSARWRITNYGYTF. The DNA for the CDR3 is TGCAGTGCTAGGTGGCGGATTACTAACTATGGCTACACCTTC.

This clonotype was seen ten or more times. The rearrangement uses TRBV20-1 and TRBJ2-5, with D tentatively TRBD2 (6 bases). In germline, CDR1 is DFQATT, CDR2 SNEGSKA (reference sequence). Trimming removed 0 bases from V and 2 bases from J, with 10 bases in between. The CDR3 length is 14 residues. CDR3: CSAREAGTQETQYF. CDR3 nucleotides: TGCAGTGCTAGAGAGGCGGGAACTCAAGAGACCCAGTACTTC.

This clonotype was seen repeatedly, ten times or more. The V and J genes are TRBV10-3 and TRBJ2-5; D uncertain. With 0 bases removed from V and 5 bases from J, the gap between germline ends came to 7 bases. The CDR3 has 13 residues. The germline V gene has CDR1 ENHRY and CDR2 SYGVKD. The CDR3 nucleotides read TGTGCCATCAGTGAGTCGAGAGGCGAGACCCAGTACTTC. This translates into CAISESRGETQYF.

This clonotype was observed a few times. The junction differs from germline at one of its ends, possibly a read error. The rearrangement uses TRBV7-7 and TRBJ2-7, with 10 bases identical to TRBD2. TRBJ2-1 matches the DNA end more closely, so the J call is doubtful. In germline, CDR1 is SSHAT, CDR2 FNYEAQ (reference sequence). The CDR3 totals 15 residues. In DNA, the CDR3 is TGTGCTAGCAGCCGTACCCAAGCGGGAGGGGGTGAGCAGTTCTTC. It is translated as CASSRTQAGGGEQFF.

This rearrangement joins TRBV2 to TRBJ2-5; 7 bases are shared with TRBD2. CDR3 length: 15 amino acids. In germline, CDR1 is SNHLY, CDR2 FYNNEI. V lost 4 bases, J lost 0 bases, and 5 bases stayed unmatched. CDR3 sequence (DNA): TGTGCCAGCAGTGGTCGGCGGGAGAACCAAGAGACCCAGTACTTC. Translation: CASSGRRENQETQYF. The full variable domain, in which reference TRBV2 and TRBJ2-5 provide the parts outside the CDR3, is EPEVTQTPSHQVTQMGQEVILRCVPISNHLYFYWYRQILGQKVEFLVSFYNNEISEKSEIFDDQFSVERPDGSNFTLKIRSTKLEDSAMYFCASSGRRENQETQYFGPGTRLLVL.

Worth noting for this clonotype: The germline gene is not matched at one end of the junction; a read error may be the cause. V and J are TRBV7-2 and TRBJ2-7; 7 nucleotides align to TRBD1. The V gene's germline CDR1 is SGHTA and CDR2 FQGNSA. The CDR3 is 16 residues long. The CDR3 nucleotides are TGCGCCAGCAGCTTAAGGACAGGCTCTATACGGTACGAGCAGTACTTC. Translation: CASSLRTGSIRYEQYF.

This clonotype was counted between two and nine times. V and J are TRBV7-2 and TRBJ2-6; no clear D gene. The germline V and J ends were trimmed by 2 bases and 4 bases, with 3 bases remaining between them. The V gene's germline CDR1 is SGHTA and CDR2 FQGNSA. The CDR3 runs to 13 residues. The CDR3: CASSLIGANVLTF. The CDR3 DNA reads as TGTGCCAGCAGCTTAATAGGGGCCAACGTCCTGACTTTC.

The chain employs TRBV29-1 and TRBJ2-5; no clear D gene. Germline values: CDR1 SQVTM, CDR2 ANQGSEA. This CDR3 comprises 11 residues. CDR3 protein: CSLTLRETQYF. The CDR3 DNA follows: TGCAGTCTAACCTTGAGGGAGACCCAGTACTTC.

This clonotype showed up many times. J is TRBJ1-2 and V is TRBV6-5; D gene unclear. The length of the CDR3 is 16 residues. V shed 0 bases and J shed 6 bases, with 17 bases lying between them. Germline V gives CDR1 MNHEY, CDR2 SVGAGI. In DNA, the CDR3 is TGTGCCAGCAGTTACTCTCGAGCCCCGGGTCTCAATGGCTACACCTTC. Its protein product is CASSYSRAPGLNGYTF.

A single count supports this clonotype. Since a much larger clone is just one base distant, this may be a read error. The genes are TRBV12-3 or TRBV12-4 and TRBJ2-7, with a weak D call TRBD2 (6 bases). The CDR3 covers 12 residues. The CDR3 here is CASIEGGYEQCF. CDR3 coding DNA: TGTGCCAGCATCGAGGGAGGTTACGAGCAGTGCTTC.

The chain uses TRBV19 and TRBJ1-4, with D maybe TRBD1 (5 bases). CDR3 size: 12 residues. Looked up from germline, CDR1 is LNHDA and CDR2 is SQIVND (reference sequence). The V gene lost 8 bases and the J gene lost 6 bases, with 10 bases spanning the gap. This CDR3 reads CASLTAYEKLFF. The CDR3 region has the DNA TGTGCCAGTTTGACAGCATATGAAAAACTGTTTTTT.

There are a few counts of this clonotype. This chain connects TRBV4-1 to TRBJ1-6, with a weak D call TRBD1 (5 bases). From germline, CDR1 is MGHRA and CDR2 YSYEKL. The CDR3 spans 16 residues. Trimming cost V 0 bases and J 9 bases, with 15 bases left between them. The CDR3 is CASSQDWAGRGSPLHF. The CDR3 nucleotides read TGCGCCAGCAGCCAAGATTGGGCAGGGCGAGGTTCACCCCTCCACTTT.

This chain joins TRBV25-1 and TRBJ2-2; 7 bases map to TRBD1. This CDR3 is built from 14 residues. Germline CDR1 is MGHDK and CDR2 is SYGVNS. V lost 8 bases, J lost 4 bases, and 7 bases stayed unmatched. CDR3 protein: CASHGTATTGELFF. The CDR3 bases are TGTGCCAGCCACGGGACAGCTACCACCGGGGAGCTGTTTTTT.

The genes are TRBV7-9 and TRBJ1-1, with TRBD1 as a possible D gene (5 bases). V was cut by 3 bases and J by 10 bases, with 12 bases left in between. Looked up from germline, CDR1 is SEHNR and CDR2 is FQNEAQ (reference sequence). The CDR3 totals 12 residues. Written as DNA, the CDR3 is TGTGCCAGCAGCTTGGGACTAGCGGGAGCTTTCTTT. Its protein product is CASSLGLAGAFF. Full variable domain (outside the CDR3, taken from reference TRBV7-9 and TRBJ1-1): DTGVSQNPRHKITKRGQNVTFRCDPISEHNRLYWYRQTLGQGPEFLTYFQNEAQLEKSRLLSDRFSAERPKGSFSTLEIQRTEQGDSAMYLCASSLGLAGAFFGQGTRLTVV.

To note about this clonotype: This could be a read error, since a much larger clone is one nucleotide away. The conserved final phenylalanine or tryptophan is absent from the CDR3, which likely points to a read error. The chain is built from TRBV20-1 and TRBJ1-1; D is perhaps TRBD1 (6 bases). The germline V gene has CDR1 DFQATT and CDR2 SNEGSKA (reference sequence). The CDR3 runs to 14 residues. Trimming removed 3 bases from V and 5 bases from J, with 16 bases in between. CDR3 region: CSARETGRGTEAFL. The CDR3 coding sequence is TGCAGTGCTAGGGAAACAGGGAGAGGGACTGAAGCTTTCCTT.

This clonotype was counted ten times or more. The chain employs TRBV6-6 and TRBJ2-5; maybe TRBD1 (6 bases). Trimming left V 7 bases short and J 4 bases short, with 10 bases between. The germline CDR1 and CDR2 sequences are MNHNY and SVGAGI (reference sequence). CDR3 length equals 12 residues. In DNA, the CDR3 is TGTGCCAGCATTTGGGGGCGAGAGACCCAGTACTTC. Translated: CASIWGRETQYF.

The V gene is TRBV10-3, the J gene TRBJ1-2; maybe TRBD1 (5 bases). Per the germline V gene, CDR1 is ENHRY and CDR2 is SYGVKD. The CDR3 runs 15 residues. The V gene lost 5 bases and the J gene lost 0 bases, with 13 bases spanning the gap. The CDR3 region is CAISPTALANYGYTF. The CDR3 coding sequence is TGTGCCATCAGTCCGACAGCTCTAGCTAACTATGGCTACACCTTC.

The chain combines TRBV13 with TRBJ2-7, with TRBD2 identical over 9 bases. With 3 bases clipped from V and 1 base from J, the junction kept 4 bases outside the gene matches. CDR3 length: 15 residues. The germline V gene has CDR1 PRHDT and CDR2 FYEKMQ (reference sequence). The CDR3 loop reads CASSLRTSDSYEQYF. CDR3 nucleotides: TGTGCCAGCAGCTTGCGGACTAGCGATTCCTACGAGCAGTACTTC.